A single sample gave rise to the 16 T cell receptor beta chains below, sequenced in a study of human T cells and chemical hapten exposure. The time point was: patch test 3, about 24 weeks after DPC sensitization. The treatment: therapeutic diphenylcyclopropenone sensitization with weekly scalp DPC. TCRdb passed the RACE reads through MiXCR, listing each CDR3 protein once. The sample shows 95,000 to 150,000 distinct CDR3 sequences, over 9% of them seen only once. The sample consisted of whole blood, taken in connection with sensitization to the hapten diphenylcyclopropenone (DPC). All receptors derive from a woman between 50 and 59 years old with alopecia areata. Some clones in this sample may be carry-over from other donors' samples.

The chain joins TRBV2 to TRBJ1-2, with TRBD1 matching 10 bases. The length of the CDR3 is 15 residues. The V gene end was trimmed by 4 bases and the J gene end by 4 bases; junction bases not matched to a gene: 6. Per germline, CDR1 SNHLY and CDR2 FYNNEI. This CDR3 reads CASSAGTGVPYGYTF. For the CDR3, the DNA is TGTGCCAGCAGTGCCGGGACAGGGGTTCCCTATGGCTACACCTTC. The full variable domain, with the rest looked up from reference TRBV2 and TRBJ1-2, is EPEVTQTPSHQVTQMGQEVILRCVPISNHLYFYWYRQILGQKVEFLVSFYNNEISEKSEIFDDQFSVERPDGSNFTLKIRSTKLEDSAMYFCASSAGTGVPYGYTFGSGTRLTVV.

This clonotype was observed at least ten times. V and J are TRBV20-1 and TRBJ1-1; possible D gene TRBD1, 5 bases. Germline CDR1 is DFQATT and CDR2 is SNEGSKA (reference sequence). This CDR3 has 15 residues. V was cut by 0 bases and J by 1 base, with 12 bases left in between. CDR3 protein: CSARDWGRANTEAFF. CDR3 in DNA: TGCAGTGCTAGAGATTGGGGCAGGGCGAACACTGAAGCTTTCTTT.

The chain has TRBV6-5 and TRBJ1-1, with D possibly matching TRBD1 (5 bases). This CDR3 region has 15 residues. Trimming stripped 5 bases from V and 2 bases from J, with 15 bases between. Germline CDR1 reads MNHEY; CDR2 reads SVGAGI. DNA for the CDR3: TGTGCCAGCAGTCCCCCCCGCGGGGACAACACTGAAGCTTTCTTT. It specifies CASSPPRGDNTEAFF.

There are many counts of this clonotype. The V and J genes are TRBV4-2 and TRBJ2-5; 13 bases are a match to TRBD2. CDR1 LGHNA and CDR2 YNFKEQ come from the germline V gene. The CDR3 contains 18 residues. J was trimmed by 3 bases and V by 0 bases; bases with no gene match: 7. The DNA for the CDR3 is TGTGCCAGCAGCCAAGAACTAGCGGGAGGGCCTGCGAAAGAGACCCAGTACTTC. Protein: CASSQELAGGPAKETQYF.

This clonotype was seen repeatedly, ten times or more. The chain couples TRBV7-8 to TRBJ1-1; no reliable D call. The germline V gene encodes CDR1 SGHVS and CDR2 FQNEAQ. The CDR3 covers 14 residues. V lost 8 bases to trimming and J lost 1 base, with 14 bases between them. The CDR3 spells CASRIGSGNTEAFF. The CDR3 region has the DNA TGTGCCAGCCGCATTGGGTCAGGGAACACTGAAGCTTTCTTT.

J is TRBJ2-7 and V is TRBV6-6; tentative D call: TRBD1 (6 bases). The V and J ends lost 3 bases and 3 bases respectively, with 18 bases between them. Per the germline V gene, CDR1 is MNHNY and CDR2 is SVGAGI (reference sequence). The CDR3 loop spans 16 amino acids. CDR3 nucleotides: TGTGCCAGCAGTTATCCAACACAGGGATGTGTCTACGAGCAGTACTTC. The encoded protein is CASSYPTQGCVYEQYF.

This clonotype has just a few counts. The chain couples TRBV11-2 to TRBJ2-3; 10 nucleotides align to TRBD2. Germline CDR1 SGHAT, CDR2 FQNNGV. The junction had 3 bases not matched to a gene; V was cut back by 3 bases and J by 6 bases. The CDR3 length is 14 residues. The CDR3 coding sequence is TGTGCCAGCAGCTTTAGCGGGGGGTTGGATACGCAGTATTTT. Its protein is CASSFSGGLDTQYF. The full variable domain, completed using reference TRBV11-2 and TRBJ2-3, is EAGVAQSPRYKIIEKRQSVAFWCNPISGHATLYWYQQILGQGPKLLIQFQNNGVVDDSQLPKDRFSAERLKGVDSTLKIQPAKLEDSAVYLCASSFSGGLDTQYFGPGTRLTVL.

The gene calls are TRBV12-3 or TRBV12-4 and TRBJ2-3; 8 nucleotides line up with TRBD1. The CDR3 is 15 residues long. With 6 bases clipped from V and 4 bases from J, the junction kept 9 bases outside the gene matches. The CDR3 region is CASSLGTGLSDTQYF. CDR3 nucleotides: TGTGCCAGCAGCCTTGGGACAGGATTATCAGATACGCAGTATTTT.

The rearrangement joins TRBV6-5 to TRBJ2-1; D is unresolved. This CDR3 comprises 18 residues. Trimming removed 0 bases at V and 7 bases at J, with 22 bases between. CDR1 is MNHEY and CDR2 is SVGAGI in the germline V gene. CDR3 DNA: TGTGCCAGCAGTTACTCGATCGACCACTGGAGCACTGAGAATGAGCAGTTCTTC. This sequence encodes CASSYSIDHWSTENEQFF.

This chain uses TRBV10-3 with TRBJ2-2; a weak D match, TRBD1 (6 bases). Per the germline V gene, CDR1 is ENHRY and CDR2 is SYGVKD. Trimming shortened V by 5 bases and J by 7 bases, and 11 bases separated the two germline ends. The CDR3 length is 13 residues. DNA of the CDR3: TGTGCCATCAGTCAGGGGCACGGCGGGGAGCTGTTTTTT. Its protein product is CAISQGHGGELFF.

The rearrangement links TRBV5-1 to TRBJ2-7, with no clear D. Germline V gives CDR1 SGHRS, CDR2 YFSETQ. V was shortened by 4 bases and J by 3 bases, with 17 bases between the two germline ends. The CDR3 is 15 amino acids. The CDR3 protein is CASSTDGTSYYEQYF. In nucleotides, the CDR3 is TGCGCCAGCAGCACGGACGGAACCTCCTACTACGAGCAGTACTTC.

This clonotype was counted only a few times. The chain recombines TRBV5-1 with TRBJ2-7; D possibly corresponds to TRBD2 (5 bases). This CDR3 region has 12 residues. V dropped 6 bases and J dropped 3 bases, with 10 bases sitting between them. Germline CDR1 is SGHRS and CDR2 is YFSETQ. The CDR3 DNA follows: TGCGCCAGCAATGGAGGAATCTACGAGCAGTACTTC. Amino acid sequence: CASNGGIYEQYF.

This clonotype appeared a few times. This chain links TRBV19 with TRBJ2-1, with 7 bases aligning to TRBD2. J was trimmed by 2 bases and V by 7 bases; bases with no gene match: 8. The germline gives CDR1 LNHDA, CDR2 SQIVND (reference sequence). This CDR3 spans 15 amino acids. CDR3 in amino acids: CASKEAGSAYNEQFF. In nucleotides, the CDR3 is TGTGCCAGTAAGGAAGCGGGGTCCGCCTACAATGAGCAGTTCTTC.

This clonotype has ten or more counts. V is TRBV20-1 and J is TRBJ2-7; no clear D. The V end was cut by 6 bases, the J end by 4 bases, with 7 bases between. The CDR3 runs to 10 residues. Germline V gene sequence: CDR1 DFQATT, CDR2 SNEGSKA (reference sequence). The CDR3 reads CSATLYEQYF. In nucleotides, the CDR3 is TGCAGTGCCACACTGTACGAGCAGTACTTC.

This chain uses TRBV5-1 with TRBJ2-7; D gene ambiguous. Germline CDR1 and CDR2: SGHRS and YFSETQ. V was pared by 2 bases and J by 5 bases, with 5 bases between. The CDR3 runs 11 residues. Written as DNA, the CDR3 is TGCGCCAGCAGCTTCGGGCACGAGCAGTACTTC. Protein sequence: CASSFGHEQYF.

This clonotype was seen repeatedly, ten times or more. The chain uses TRBV25-1 and TRBJ2-7; tentatively, D is TRBD1 or TRBD2 (5 bases each). The CDR3 covers 13 residues. Trimming pared 8 bases from V and 4 bases from J, leaving 15 bases between. Germline V gene sequence: CDR1 MGHDK, CDR2 SYGVNS. The CDR3 here is CASPRDGYYEQYF. Written as DNA, the CDR3 is TGTGCCAGCCCCCGGGACGGGTATTACGAGCAGTACTTC.